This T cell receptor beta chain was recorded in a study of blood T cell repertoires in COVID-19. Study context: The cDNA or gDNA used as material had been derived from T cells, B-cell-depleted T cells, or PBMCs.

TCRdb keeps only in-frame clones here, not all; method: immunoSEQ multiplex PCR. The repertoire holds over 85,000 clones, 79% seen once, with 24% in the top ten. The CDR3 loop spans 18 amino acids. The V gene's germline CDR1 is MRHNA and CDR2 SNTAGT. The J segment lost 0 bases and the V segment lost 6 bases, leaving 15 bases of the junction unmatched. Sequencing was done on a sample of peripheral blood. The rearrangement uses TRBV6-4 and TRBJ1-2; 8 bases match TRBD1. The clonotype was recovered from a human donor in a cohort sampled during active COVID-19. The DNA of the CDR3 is TGTGCCAGCAGAGAAAGACAGGGGTTGCCTGCCTCTAACTATGGCTACACCTTC. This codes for CASRERQGLPASNYGYTF.